These 10 T cell receptor beta chains originate from one sample sequenced in a study of cytomegalovirus exposure and HLA in healthy donors. Both 60 Vbeta primers and 13 Jbeta primers went into the PCR. TCRdb's copy holds only in-frame clones and misses some; the assay was immunoSEQ multiplex PCR. Here the sample spans about 150,000 clones, around 80% being singletons. Sequencing was done on a sample of PBMCs. The receptors here all came from a woman aged 40 to 55 in good health and CMV-seronegative.

Only a few counts were recorded for this clone. V and J are TRBV11-3 and TRBJ1-1; D unclear. CDR1 is SGHNT, CDR2 YENEEA, per germline. The V end was cut by 0 bases, the J end by 9 bases, with 11 bases between. This CDR3 spans 13 amino acids. CDR3 in amino acids: CASSLDPGQKAFF. DNA for the CDR3: TGTGCCAGCAGCTTAGATCCGGGTCAAAAAGCTTTCTTT.

This CDR3 is CASSNTLAGEDEQFF. DNA for the CDR3: TGTGCCAGCAGTAACACCCTAGCGGGAGAGGATGAGCAGTTCTTC. The J gene is TRBJ2-1, the V gene TRBV2, with 10 bases aligning to TRBD2. Trimming took 5 bases from V and 8 from J; bases not matched to a gene: 9. There are 15 residues in the CDR3. From germline, CDR1 is SNHLY and CDR2 FYNNEI.

The chain couples TRBV27 to TRBJ1-2; D might be TRBD1 (5 bases). Looked up from germline, CDR1 is MNHEY and CDR2 is SMNVEV (reference sequence). Trimming shortened V by 3 bases and J by 2 bases, and 19 bases separated the two germline ends. The CDR3 spans 17 residues. DNA for the CDR3: TGTGCCAGCAGTTTGAGTATTACGGGGGGTCTGAACTATGGCTACACCTTC. Encoded protein: CASSLSITGGLNYGYTF.

V usage is TRBV2 and J usage is TRBJ2-1, with a possible D match to TRBD2 (5 bases). The CDR3 runs to 15 residues. Trimming took off 8 bases at V and 0 bases at J, with 14 bases between the two ends. From germline, CDR1 is SNHLY and CDR2 FYNNEI. CDR3 coding DNA: TGTGCCAGCTGGGTAGGAACTAGCTCCTACAATGAGCAGTTCTTC. As protein: CASWVGTSSYNEQFF.

This clone was picked up one time. The V call is TRBV11-2, the J call TRBJ2-5, with 7 nucleotides matching TRBD1. With V trimmed by 0 bases and J by 5 bases, 6 bases remained unmatched. The CDR3 loop spans 15 amino acids. The V gene's germline CDR1 is SGHAT and CDR2 FQNNGV. CDR3 sequence: CASSLETGLRETQYF. The CDR3 DNA sequence: TGTGCCAGCAGCTTAGAGACAGGGCTTAGGGAGACCCAGTACTTC.

This chain's CDR3 is CATSREGSDTNYGYTF. In DNA form, the CDR3 reads TGTGCCACCAGCAGAGAAGGTAGCGACACTAACTATGGCTACACCTTC. The chain uses TRBV15 and TRBJ1-2; D is uncertain. Trimming removed 0 bases at V and 0 bases at J, with 11 bases between. CDR3 length equals 16 residues. Germline V gene sequence: CDR1 LNHNV, CDR2 YYDKDF (reference sequence).

The chain has TRBV5-4 and TRBJ2-5; 9 bases map to TRBD2. There are 16 residues in the CDR3. Germline CDR1 reads SGHNT; CDR2 reads YYREEE (reference sequence). V lost 0 bases to trimming and J lost 1 base; unmatched junction nucleotides: 4. CDR3 in DNA: TGTGCCAGCAGCTTGGGCGCTAGCGGGGTCCAAGAGACCCAGTACTTC. Amino acid sequence: CASSLGASGVQETQYF. The variable domain in full, completed from reference TRBV5-4 and TRBJ2-5, reads ETGVTQSPTHLIKTRGQQVTLRCSSQSGHNTVSWYQQALGQGPQFIFQYYREEENGRGNFPPRFSGLQFPNYSSELNVNALELDDSALYLCASSLGASGVQETQYFGPGTRLLVL.

The chain joins TRBV7-9 to TRBJ2-3, with TRBD1 matching 10 bases. V was pared by 5 bases and J by 4 bases, with 9 bases of the junction left unmatched. The CDR3 is 16 amino acids. The germline gives CDR1 SEHNR, CDR2 FQNEAQ (reference sequence). The CDR3 nucleotides are TGTGCCAGCAGCCACCAGCCGGGACAGGGGTCAGATACGCAGTATTTT. This gives the protein CASSHQPGQGSDTQYF. The entire variable domain, with the rest obtained from reference TRBV7-9 and TRBJ2-3, is as follows: DTGVSQNPRHKITKRGQNVTFRCDPISEHNRLYWYRQTLGQGPEFLTYFQNEAQLEKSRLLSDRFSAERPKGSFSTLEIQRTEQGDSAMYLCASSHQPGQGSDTQYFGPGTRLTVL.

This chain links TRBV7-9 with TRBJ1-2; TRBD1 aligns across 8 bases. CDR3 size: 14 residues. From germline, CDR1 is SEHNR and CDR2 FQNEAQ (reference sequence). Trimming cost V 4 bases and J 3 bases; bases outside gene matches: 4. The CDR3 loop reads CASSSTGGDYGYTF. The CDR3 region has the DNA TGTGCCAGCAGCTCCACAGGGGGGGACTATGGCTACACCTTC.

This rearrangement joins TRBV27 to TRBJ2-6; TRBD1 matches 12 bases. The germline V gene encodes CDR1 MNHEY and CDR2 SMNVEV (reference sequence). Losses at the gene ends were 2 bases for V and 4 bases for J; bases not matched to a gene: 6. There are 18 residues in the CDR3. CDR3 region: CASSLRDRGPPGANVLTF. Written as DNA, the CDR3 is TGTGCCAGCAGTTTAAGGGACAGGGGGCCTCCGGGGGCCAACGTCCTGACTTTC.